The present entry profiles one T cell receptor (beta chain) with its context. The entry originates in a study of blood T cell repertoires in COVID-19. Study-level background: Spain, Italy and the United States supplied samples that represented acute and convalescent COVID-19.

In the original workflow: The assay estimated nucleated cells by amplifying reference gene primers. Measured with immunoSEQ multiplex PCR; TCRdb has only the in-frame clones, and not every one. V and J calls and clone size are given by that table; D and trimming were obtained from the DNA. The data contain 70,000 or so clones, approximately 90% of them seen just once; the ten biggest clones take up 6.7%. Material for sequencing was peripheral blood. The receptor comes from a woman older than 75 with active COVID-19.

CDR3: CASSDTGGWGNEQFF. DNA for the CDR3: TGTGCCAGCAGCGACACAGGGGGTTGGGGGAATGAGCAGTTCTTC. V gene TRBV25-1 combines with J gene TRBJ2-1; 8 positions agree with TRBD1. V was clipped by 6 bases and J by 7 bases; unmatched bases: 11. CDR1 MGHDK and CDR2 SYGVNS come from the germline V gene. This CDR3 contains 15 residues.